Presented here are 8 T cell receptor beta chains from one specimen sequenced in a study of blood T cell repertoires in COVID-19. Produced via immunoSEQ multiplex PCR; TCRdb's table is partial and in-frame only. Of around 250,000 clones listed, 91% are singletons. What was sequenced was PBMCs or T cells enriched from blood (not recorded which). The receptors come from a human donor in a cohort exposed to, infected with or recovered from COVID-19 (not recorded which). The donor label of this sample is uncertain.

V is TRBV27 and J is TRBJ1-6, with D possibly TRBD1 on 5 matching bases. Germline CDR1 is MNHEY and CDR2 is SMNVEV (reference sequence). V was trimmed by 4 bases and J by 3 bases, leaving 16 bases between them. CDR3 length: 17 amino acids. This CDR3 is CASSSQSRQGYNSPLHF. DNA of the CDR3: TGTGCCAGCAGTTCCCAATCCCGGCAGGGCTATAATTCACCCCTCCACTTT.

The chain uses TRBV11-2 and TRBJ1-3; D gene uncertain. Germline CDR1 and CDR2: SGHAT and FQNNGV. The germline V and J ends were trimmed by 0 bases and 4 bases, with 13 bases remaining between them. This CDR3 has 16 amino acids. The CDR3 sequence is CASSLDPRVGGNTIYF. As DNA, the CDR3 is TGTGCCAGCAGCTTAGATCCGAGGGTAGGCGGAAACACCATATATTTT.

The CDR3, as DNA: TGTGCCAGTGGGGAGACAGGGGGCGCGTCAGATACGCAGTATTTT. It encodes CASGETGGASDTQYF. The chain is built from TRBV3-1 (or the pseudogene TRBV3-2) and TRBJ2-3; 10 bases are a match to TRBD1. The V gene end was trimmed by 9 bases and the J gene end by 4 bases; junction bases not matched to a gene: 10. The V gene's germline CDR1 is LGHDT and CDR2 YNNKEL (reference sequence). The CDR3 covers 15 residues.

The V gene is TRBV5-4, the J gene TRBJ2-3; no definite D call. Germline CDR1 reads SGHNT; CDR2 reads YYREEE (reference sequence). The V gene lost 7 bases and the J gene lost 2 bases, with 8 bases spanning the gap. The CDR3 is 12 amino acids. The CDR3 nucleotides are TGTGCCAGCGGCACGTACACAGATACGCAGTATTTT. It codes for CASGTYTDTQYF.

This sequence joins TRBV19 and TRBJ1-1; D gene uncertain. V was shortened by 3 bases and J by 3 bases, with 14 bases between the two germline ends. The CDR3 consists of 15 residues. Germline CDR1 and CDR2: LNHDA and SQIVND (reference sequence). CDR3 DNA sequence: TGTGCCAGTAGTATTTGGCGGGTTCAGCACACTGAAGCTTTCTTT. Its protein product is CASSIWRVQHTEAFF.

This chain uses TRBV19 with TRBJ2-2; 8 positions match TRBD2. The junction had 10 bases not matched to a gene; V was cut back by 6 bases and J by 7 bases. Germline V gene sequence: CDR1 LNHDA, CDR2 SQIVND (reference sequence). This CDR3 has 15 residues. The CDR3 nucleotides read TGTGCCAGTAGGACTCTCGGGGGGGCCTACGGGGAGCTGTTTTTT. The encoded protein is CASRTLGGAYGELFF.

The chain joins TRBV5-1 to TRBJ2-3; 7 nucleotides agree with TRBD1. There are 15 residues in the CDR3. With 7 bases clipped from V and 2 bases from J, the junction kept 10 bases outside the gene matches. Germline V gives CDR1 SGHRS, CDR2 YFSETQ. The CDR3 sequence: CASRPQTGITDTQYF. CDR3 bases: TGCGCCAGCCGCCCGCAGACAGGGATCACAGATACGCAGTATTTT.

The chain uses TRBV28 and TRBJ2-3, with D possibly matching TRBD2 (6 bases). This CDR3 spans 15 amino acids. The ends were cut back, 2 bases at V and 2 bases at J, with 11 bases in the middle. Germline V gene data show CDR1 as MDHEN and CDR2 as SYDVKM. This CDR3 is CASSLPRGTTDTQYF. DNA of the CDR3: TGTGCCAGCAGTTTACCCCGGGGGACCACAGATACGCAGTATTTT. Based on the CDR3 plus reference TRBV28 and TRBJ2-3, the full variable domain is DVKVTQSSRYLVKRTGEKVFLECVQDMDHENMFWYRQDPGLGLRLIYFSYDVKMKEKGDIPEGYSVSREKKERFSLILESASTNQTSMYLCASSLPRGTTDTQYFGPGTRLTVL.